This T cell receptor beta chain was captured in a study of blood T cell repertoires in COVID-19. About the study: T cells, B-cell-depleted T cells, or PBMCs provided the cDNA or gDNA that served as material.

This CDR3 is 15 amino acids long. V lost 4 bases to trimming and J lost 3 bases; unmatched junction nucleotides: 5. Per germline, CDR1 SGHRS and CDR2 YFSETQ. How the authors handled the data: The assay estimated nucleated cells by amplifying reference gene primers. Method: immunoSEQ multiplex PCR; TCRdb's copy keeps in-frame clones and lacks some. V, J and clone size are taken as reported in that table, and D and trimming were inferred from the DNA itself. The sample lists fewer than 60,000 clones, under 95% occurring once. Sequences were obtained from peripheral blood. This sequence was found in a human donor in a cohort sampled during active COVID-19. The V call is TRBV5-1, the J call TRBJ2-7, with 12 nucleotides matching TRBD2. The CDR3 loop is CASSPGLAGLYEQYF. CDR3 nucleotides: TGCGCCAGCAGCCCCGGACTAGCGGGACTCTACGAGCAGTACTTC. Using reference TRBV5-1 and TRBJ2-7 for the parts outside the CDR3, the full variable domain is KAGVTQTPRYLIKTRGQQVTLSCSPISGHRSVSWYQQTPGQGLQFLFEYFSETQRNKGNFPGRFSGRQFSNSRSEMNVSTLELGDSALYLCASSPGLAGLYEQYFGPGTRLTVT.